These 2 T cell receptor beta chains came from one sample sequenced in a study of blood T cell repertoires in COVID-19 (dated by TCRdb to about 2020). Library generation was performed with the immunoSEQ multiplex PCR assay. TCRdb carries this immuneACCESS record with in-frame sequences only. Its versions omit some clonotypes, under half of them owing to an unresolved V gene in the studies checked, with the rest unexplained. The sample contains 90,000 to 100,000 clones, over 70% of them found a single time. Jointly, the top ten make up around a quarter of the sample. The source material was peripheral blood. The receptors here all came from a man between 65 and 79 years old with acute or convalescent COVID-19.

The V call is TRBV23-1, the J call TRBJ2-7; 9 nucleotides agree with TRBD2. TRBV23-1 is an ORF, and what it does is uncertain. The CDR3 contains 22 residues. V gave up 1 base and J gave up 5 bases; unmatched junction bases: 27. DNA for the CDR3: TGCGCCAGCAGTCAATGGGGGCAGGGGCAACAGCGGGAGGCCATCCGACTCCACGAGCAGTACTTC. Translated, it gives CASSQWGQGQQREAIRLHEQYF.

The rearrangement links TRBV27 to TRBJ1-4; weak D call: TRBD1 (5 bases). This CDR3 has 16 amino acids. CDR1 is MNHEY and CDR2 is SMNVEV in the germline V gene (reference sequence). V dropped 2 bases and J dropped 4 bases, with 14 bases sitting between them. CDR3 sequence: CASSLHPGLLNEKLFF. CDR3 nucleotides: TGTGCCAGCAGTTTACATCCGGGACTCCTTAATGAAAAACTGTTTTTT.